This T cell receptor (beta chain) was identified in a study of blood T cell repertoires in COVID-19. Study-level background: Samples taken during acute and convalescent COVID-19 were collected in the United States, Italy and Spain. In each case, the material was cDNA or gDNA derived from T cells, B-cell-depleted T cells, or PBMCs.

Per the study methods: Cell counts per sample came from amplifying reference gene primers. Data came from immunoSEQ multiplex PCR; TCRdb stores just in-frame clones and leaves some out. The DNA gave D and trimming, while V, J and clone size come from that table. The profile shows roughly 50,000 clones, approximately 80% of them singletons. The origin of this receptor is a man aged 50-60 years with acute or convalescent COVID-19. Sequenced sample: peripheral blood.

CDR3 nucleotides: TGTGCCAGCAGGAAGGACAGGGGGCCAGATACGCAGTATTTT. Translation: CASRKDRGPDTQYF. The chain combines TRBV2 with TRBJ2-3; TRBD1 agrees at 11 bases. This CDR3 comprises 14 residues. Germline V gene sequence: CDR1 SNHLY, CDR2 FYNNEI. The trim removed 6 bases at V and 4 bases at J, leaving 3 bases unmatched.